This T cell receptor beta chain was profiled in a study of T-cell reconstitution after alpha-beta-depleted transplantation in children. Unmatched junction bases numbered 5, after V lost 2 bases and J lost 2 bases. The CDR3 contains 15 residues. The germline CDR1 and CDR2 sequences are MNHEY and SMNVEV (reference sequence). A library of TCRbeta sequences, prepared with unique molecular identifiers, was generated. One entry per CDR3 protein results from TCRdb running MiXCR on the PCR reads. Counted here are roughly 610,000 distinct CDR3 sequences, roughly a tenth occurring once; the ten biggest clones make up about 4%. This clonotype was seen a few times.

The rearrangement links TRBV27 to TRBJ2-5; the match to TRBD1 covers 7 bases. The sequencing used PBMCs from the stem cell graft donor, collected from the stem cell graft. The sequence was obtained from a human donor who donated a stem cell graft to a child with acute myeloid leukemia. CDR3 bases: TGTGCCAGCAGTTTAGACGGCAGGGGGCAAGAGACCCAGTACTTC. Translating it yields CASSLDGRGQETQYF.